The rows below give T cell receptor beta chains drawn from one sample of a study of blood T cell repertoires in COVID-19. Clones were read by immunoSEQ multiplex PCR, and TCRdb kept only the in-frame ones, dropping some. The repertoire holds around 200,000 clones, with over 75% as singletons. The sequenced sample was peripheral blood. All receptors derive from a man at least 80 years old with acute or convalescent COVID-19. The CDR3 runs from the conserved cysteine through the conserved F or W. The D gene is left open where the match is weak. Rows give clone size only sometimes, using once, few, many, or a class for an expanded clone.

j_call v_call clone_size d_call cdr3_nt cdr3_aa
TRBJ1-5 TRBV27 - - TGTGCCAGCAGTGCGCTCAGGGGCGGTGGTCAGCCCCAGCATTTT CASSALRGGGQPQHF
TRBJ2-2 TRBV3-1/TRBV3-2 - TRBD2 TGTGCCAGCAGCGGACTAGTTATCACCGGGGAGCTGTTTTTT CASSGLVITGELFF
TRBJ2-1 TRBV4-1 - TRBD2 TGCGCCAGCAGCCAAGATCCAAGCGGGAGTTGGAATGAGCAGTTCTTC CASSQDPSGSWNEQFF
TRBJ2-7 TRBV29-1 - TRBD1 TGCAGCGTACTTACAGGGGGTCGCGAGCAGTACTTC CSVLTGGREQYF
TRBJ2-3 TRBV24-1 once - TGTGCCACCAGTGATTACGGGCAGGGTATAGATACGCAGTATTTT CATSDYGQGIDTQYF
TRBJ2-7 TRBV5-6 - TRBD2 TGTGCCAGCAGCTTGGAAAAGACCGGGACTAGCGTTGTCGAGCAGTACTTC CASSLEKTGTSVVEQYF
TRBJ2-5 TRBV5-1 - TRBD1 TGCGCCAGCAGCGTGGGGACAGGGGGAAAGGAAGAGACCCAGTACTTC CASSVGTGGKEETQYF
TRBJ2-1 TRBV24-1 - - TGTGCCACCAGTGAGCCCGGGACAAGAAACAATGAGCAGTTCTTC CATSEPGTRNNEQFF
TRBJ1-1 TRBV29-1 - - TGCAGCGCCAAACTACCTACAGGAAACACTGAAGCTTTCTTT CSAKLPTGNTEAFF
TRBJ2-3 TRBV19 - - TGTGCCAGTAGTGTGGACAGTGTAATAACAGATACGCAGTATTTT CASSVDSVITDTQYF
TRBJ2-7 TRBV18 - TRBD2 TGTGCCAGCTCGCTCGAGAGACTAGCGGGAGGGCCCCACGAGCAGTACTTC CASSLERLAGGPHEQYF